This entry lists 9 T cell receptor beta chains sequenced from one sample in a study of CD8+CD57+ T cells in acquired aplastic anemia. Before being chosen for sequencing, patients had shown CD8+CD57+ cell expansion by flow cytometry. Profiling of TCR beta VDJ combinations and CDR3 sequences used genomic DNA as template. Via MiXCR, TCRdb re-called the reads, giving one row per CDR3 protein. The table records around 430,000 distinct CDR3 sequences, roughly 34% of them present only once. Sequenced material: sorted CD4+, CD8+, or CD8+CD57+ T cells (not recorded which) from PBMCs. The source of these receptors is a human donor with aplastic anemia.

This clonotype was recorded many times. This chain uses TRBV19 with TRBJ2-3; D is tentatively TRBD1 or TRBD2 (5 bases each). Germline CDR1 and CDR2: LNHDA and SQIVND (reference sequence). This CDR3 has 15 amino acids. V was trimmed by 3 bases and J by 0 bases, leaving 10 bases between them. The CDR3 here is CASSILGASTDTQYF. CDR3 coding DNA: TGTGCCAGTAGTATCCTCGGGGCTAGCACAGATACGCAGTATTTT.

The rearrangement uses TRBV2 and TRBJ1-1, with a tentative D call TRBD1 (5 bases). V was shortened by 1 base and J by 4 bases, with 7 bases between the two germline ends. Germline lookup yields CDR1 SNHLY and CDR2 FYNNEI. This CDR3 has 13 residues. DNA of the CDR3: TGTGCCAGCAGTGAAGTGAGGGGCACTGAAGCTTTCTTT. This sequence encodes CASSEVRGTEAFF.

This clonotype showed up just a few times. V is TRBV7-6 and J is TRBJ2-7; no clear D. Trimming stripped 0 bases from V and 6 bases from J, with 9 bases between. CDR3 size: 13 residues. Germline assignment: CDR1 SGHVS and CDR2 FNYEAQ. The CDR3 sequence is CASSLAPTGEQYF. The CDR3 coding sequence is TGTGCCAGCAGCTTAGCCCCCACGGGCGAGCAGTACTTC.

The chain uses TRBV20-1 and TRBJ1-1; 8 bases match TRBD1. After removal of 2 bases from V and 4 bases from J, the junction contained 3 bases not matched to a gene. This CDR3 has 13 amino acids. Germline V gene lookup returns CDR1 DFQATT and CDR2 SNEGSKA (reference sequence). CDR3 sequence (DNA): TGCAGTGCTAGACTACAGGGGGGCACTGAAGCTTTCTTT. Translated, it gives CSARLQGGTEAFF.

At least ten counts were recorded for this clonotype. The chain joins TRBV15 to TRBJ1-5; D gene uncertain. This CDR3 region has 15 residues. Germline V gene sequence: CDR1 LNHNV, CDR2 YYDKDF (reference sequence). The V end was cut by 0 bases, the J end by 0 bases, with 6 bases between. CDR3 DNA sequence: TGTGCCACCAGCAGAGAAAGGGATAGCAATCAGCCCCAGCATTTT. It codes for CATSRERDSNQPQHF.

The sample holds many counts of this clonotype. The chain is built from TRBV7-3 and TRBJ2-7; maybe TRBD2 (5 bases). Looked up from germline, CDR1 is SGHTA and CDR2 is FQGTGA. Trimming took off 5 bases at V and 2 bases at J, with 13 bases between the two ends. The CDR3 is 14 residues long. The CDR3 region is CASSPASGAYEQYF. Written as DNA, the CDR3 is TGTGCCAGCAGCCCCGCCTCCGGGGCCTACGAGCAGTACTTC.

The V gene is TRBV12-3 or TRBV12-4, the J gene TRBJ1-1, with D perhaps matching TRBD1 (6 bases). The CDR3 has 14 residues. V was clipped by 5 bases and J by 3 bases, with 13 bases between them. CDR3 in DNA: TGTGCCAGCAGTGATAATACAGGGTACACTGAAGCTTTCTTT. Translated, it gives CASSDNTGYTEAFF.

This clonotype was detected many times. This chain connects TRBV5-6 to TRBJ1-2; 8 bases are a match to TRBD1. This CDR3 is 13 amino acids long. V lost 6 bases, J lost 5 bases, and 6 bases stayed unmatched. CDR1 is SGHDT and CDR2 is YYEEEE in the germline V gene. Here the CDR3 reads CASNPTGDYGYTF. CDR3 coding DNA: TGTGCCAGCAACCCGACAGGGGATTATGGCTACACCTTC.

This clonotype was recorded many times. This chain connects TRBV9 to TRBJ1-2, with D possibly matching TRBD1 (6 bases). This CDR3 has 14 amino acids. Looked up from germline, CDR1 is SGDLS and CDR2 is YYNGEE. V lost 0 bases to trimming and J lost 8 bases, with 14 bases between them. The DNA of the CDR3 is TGTGCCAGCAGCGTAGAGGGGACACGCGGGGGCTACACCTTC. Amino acid sequence: CASSVEGTRGGYTF.